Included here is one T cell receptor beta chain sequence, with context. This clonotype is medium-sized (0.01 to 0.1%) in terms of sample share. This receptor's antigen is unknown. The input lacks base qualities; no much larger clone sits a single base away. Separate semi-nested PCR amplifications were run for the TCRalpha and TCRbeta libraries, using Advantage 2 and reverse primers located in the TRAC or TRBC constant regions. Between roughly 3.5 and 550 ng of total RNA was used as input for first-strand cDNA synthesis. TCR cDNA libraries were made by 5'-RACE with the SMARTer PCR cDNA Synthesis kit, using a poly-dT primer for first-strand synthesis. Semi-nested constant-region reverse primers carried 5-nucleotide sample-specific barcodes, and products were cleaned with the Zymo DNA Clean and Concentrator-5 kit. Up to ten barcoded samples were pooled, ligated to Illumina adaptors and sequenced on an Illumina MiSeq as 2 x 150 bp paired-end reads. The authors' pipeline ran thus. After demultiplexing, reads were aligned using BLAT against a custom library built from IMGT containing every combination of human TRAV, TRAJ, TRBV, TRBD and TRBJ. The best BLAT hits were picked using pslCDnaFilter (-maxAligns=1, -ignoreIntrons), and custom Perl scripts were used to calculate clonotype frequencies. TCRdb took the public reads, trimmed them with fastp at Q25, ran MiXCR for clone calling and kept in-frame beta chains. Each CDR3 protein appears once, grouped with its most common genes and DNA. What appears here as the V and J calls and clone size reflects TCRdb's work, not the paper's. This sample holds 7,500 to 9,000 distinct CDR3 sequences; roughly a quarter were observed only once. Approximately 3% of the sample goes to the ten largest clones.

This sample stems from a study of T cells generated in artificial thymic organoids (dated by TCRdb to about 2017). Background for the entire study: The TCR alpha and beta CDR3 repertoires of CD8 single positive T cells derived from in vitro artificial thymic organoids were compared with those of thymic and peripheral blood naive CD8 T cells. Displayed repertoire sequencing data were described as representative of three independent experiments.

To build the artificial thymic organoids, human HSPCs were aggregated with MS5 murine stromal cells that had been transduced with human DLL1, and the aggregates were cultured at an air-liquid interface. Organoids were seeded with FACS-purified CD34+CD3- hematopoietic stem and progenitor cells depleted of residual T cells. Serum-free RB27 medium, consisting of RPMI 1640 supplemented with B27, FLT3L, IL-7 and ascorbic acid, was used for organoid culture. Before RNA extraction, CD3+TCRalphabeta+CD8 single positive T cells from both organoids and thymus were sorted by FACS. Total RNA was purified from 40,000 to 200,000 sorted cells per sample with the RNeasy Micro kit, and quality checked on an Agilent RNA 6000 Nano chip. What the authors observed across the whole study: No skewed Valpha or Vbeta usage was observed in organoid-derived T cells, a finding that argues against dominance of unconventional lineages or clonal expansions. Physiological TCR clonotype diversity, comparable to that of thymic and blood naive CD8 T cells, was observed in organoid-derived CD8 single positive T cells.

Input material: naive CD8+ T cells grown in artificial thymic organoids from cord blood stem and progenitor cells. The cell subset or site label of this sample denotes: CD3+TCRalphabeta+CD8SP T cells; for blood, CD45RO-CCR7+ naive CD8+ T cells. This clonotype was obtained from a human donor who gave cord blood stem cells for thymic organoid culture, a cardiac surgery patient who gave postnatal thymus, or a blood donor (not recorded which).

The CDR3 amino acid sequence is: CASSQEVRERGATDTQYF. The nucleotides read TGCGCCAGCAGCCAAGAGGTTCGCGAGCGAGGGGCCACAGATACGCAGTATTTT. The chain uses TRBV4-3 and TRBJ2-3; the D segment is perhaps TRBD1 or TRBD2, each sharing 5 matched bases. The germline V gene specifies LGHNA as CDR1 and YSLEER as CDR2. The CDR3 covers 18 residues, taking in both the cysteine and the phenylalanine. Only CDR3 DNA remains: 54 bases, in frame from the first base. Cut back by 0 bases and 2 bases, the V and J ends lie 18 bases apart.